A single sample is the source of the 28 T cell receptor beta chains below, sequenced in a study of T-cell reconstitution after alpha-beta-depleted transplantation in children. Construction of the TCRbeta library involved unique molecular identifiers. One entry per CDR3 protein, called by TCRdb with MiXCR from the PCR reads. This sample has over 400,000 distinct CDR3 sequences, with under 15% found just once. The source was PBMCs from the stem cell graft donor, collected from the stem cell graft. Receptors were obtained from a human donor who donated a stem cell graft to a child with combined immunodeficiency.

The CDR3 region has the DNA TGTGCCAGCAGCCAAAGCGGGAGGAGGTTAAATGAGCAGTTCTTC. Protein sequence: CASSQSGRRLNEQFF. This chain uses TRBV11-1 with TRBJ2-1, with TRBD2 matching over 9 bases. J lost 7 bases, V lost 5 bases, and 9 bases had no gene match. Per the germline V gene, CDR1 is SGHAT and CDR2 is FQDESV (reference sequence). The CDR3 has 15 amino acids.

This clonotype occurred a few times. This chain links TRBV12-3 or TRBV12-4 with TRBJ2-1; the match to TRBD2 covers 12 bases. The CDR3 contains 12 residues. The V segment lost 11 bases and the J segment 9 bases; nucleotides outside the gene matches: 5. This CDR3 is CAVGLAGTEQFF. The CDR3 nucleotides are TGTGCCGTAGGACTAGCGGGAACTGAGCAGTTCTTC.

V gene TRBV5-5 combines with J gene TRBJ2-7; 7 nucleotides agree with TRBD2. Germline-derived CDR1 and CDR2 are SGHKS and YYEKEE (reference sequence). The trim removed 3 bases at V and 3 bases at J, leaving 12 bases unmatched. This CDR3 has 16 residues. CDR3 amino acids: CASSWQLARPGYEQYF. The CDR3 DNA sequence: TGTGCCAGCAGCTGGCAACTAGCGAGGCCGGGCTACGAGCAGTACTTC. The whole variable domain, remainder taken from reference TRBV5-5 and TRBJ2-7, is DAGVTQSPTHLIKTRGQQVTLRCSPISGHKSVSWYQQVLGQGPQFIFQYYEKEERGRGNFPDRFSARQFPNYSSELNVNALLLGDSALYLCASSWQLARPGYEQYFGPGTRLTVT.

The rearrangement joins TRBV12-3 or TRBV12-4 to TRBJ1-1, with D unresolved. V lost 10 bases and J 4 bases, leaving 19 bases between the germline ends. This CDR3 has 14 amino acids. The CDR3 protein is CATSYEGRGTEAFF. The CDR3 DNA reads TGTGCCACTTCTTATGAGGGCCGGGGCACTGAAGCTTTCTTT.

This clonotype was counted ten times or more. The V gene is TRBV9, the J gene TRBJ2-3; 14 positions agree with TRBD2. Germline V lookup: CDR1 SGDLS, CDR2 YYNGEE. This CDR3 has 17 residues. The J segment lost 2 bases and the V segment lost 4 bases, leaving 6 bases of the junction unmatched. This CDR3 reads CASSFRTSGRNTDTQYF. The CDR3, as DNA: TGTGCCAGCAGCTTCCGGACTAGCGGGAGGAACACAGATACGCAGTATTTT.

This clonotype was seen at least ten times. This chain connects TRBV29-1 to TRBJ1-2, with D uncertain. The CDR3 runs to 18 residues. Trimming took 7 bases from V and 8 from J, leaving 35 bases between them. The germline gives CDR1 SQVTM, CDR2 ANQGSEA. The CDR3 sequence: CSASLSGFSSRWGVGYTF. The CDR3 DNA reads TGCAGCGCCTCACTATCGGGTTTCTCATCTCGATGGGGAGTCGGCTACACCTTC.

CDR3 DNA: TGTGCCACCAGCAGAGATTGGGGGGGATACTATGGCTACACCTTC. It specifies CATSRDWGGYYGYTF. The J gene is TRBJ1-2, the V gene TRBV15, with TRBD1 as a possible D gene (5 bases). Per germline, CDR1 LNHNV and CDR2 YYDKDF (reference sequence). The CDR3 loop spans 15 amino acids. The ends were cut back, 0 bases at V and 3 bases at J, with 11 bases in the middle.

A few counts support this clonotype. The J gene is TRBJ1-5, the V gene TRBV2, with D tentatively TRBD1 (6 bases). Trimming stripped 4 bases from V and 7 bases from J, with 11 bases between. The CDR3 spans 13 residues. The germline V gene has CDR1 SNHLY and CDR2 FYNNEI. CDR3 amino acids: CASSAGGQQPQHF. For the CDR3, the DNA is TGTGCCAGCAGTGCCGGGGGGCAGCAGCCCCAGCATTTT.

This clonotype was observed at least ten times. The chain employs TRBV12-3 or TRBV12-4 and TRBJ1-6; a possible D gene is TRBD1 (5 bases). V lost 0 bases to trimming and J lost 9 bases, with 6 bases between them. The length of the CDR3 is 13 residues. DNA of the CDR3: TGTGCCAGCAGTTTAGCGAGGGGTTCACCCCTCCACTTT. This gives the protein CASSLARGSPLHF.

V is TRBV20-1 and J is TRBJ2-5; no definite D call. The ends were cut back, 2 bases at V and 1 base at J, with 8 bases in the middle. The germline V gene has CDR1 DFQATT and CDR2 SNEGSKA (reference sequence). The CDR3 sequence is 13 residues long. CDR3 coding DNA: TGCAGTGCTAGAAAATCCCTCCAAGAGACCCAGTACTTC. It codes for CSARKSLQETQYF.

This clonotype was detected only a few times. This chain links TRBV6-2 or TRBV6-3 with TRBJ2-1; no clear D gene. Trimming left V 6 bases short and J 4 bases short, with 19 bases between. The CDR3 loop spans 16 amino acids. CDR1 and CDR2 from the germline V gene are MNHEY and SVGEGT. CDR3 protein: CASSPLTTGLYNEQFF. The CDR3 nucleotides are TGTGCCAGCAGCCCTCTCACTACCGGGCTATACAATGAGCAGTTCTTC.

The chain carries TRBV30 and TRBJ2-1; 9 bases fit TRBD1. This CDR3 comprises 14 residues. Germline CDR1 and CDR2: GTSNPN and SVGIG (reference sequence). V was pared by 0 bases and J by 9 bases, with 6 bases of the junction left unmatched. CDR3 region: CAWSVGQGFSEQFF. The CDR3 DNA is TGTGCCTGGAGTGTTGGACAGGGGTTTTCTGAGCAGTTCTTC.

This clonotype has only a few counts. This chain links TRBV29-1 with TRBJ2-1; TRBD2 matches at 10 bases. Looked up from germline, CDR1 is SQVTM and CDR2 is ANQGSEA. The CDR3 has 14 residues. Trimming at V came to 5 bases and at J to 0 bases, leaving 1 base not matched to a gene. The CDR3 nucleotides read TGCAGCGTTATAGCGGGGGGCTCCTACAATGAGCAGTTCTTC. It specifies CSVIAGGSYNEQFF.

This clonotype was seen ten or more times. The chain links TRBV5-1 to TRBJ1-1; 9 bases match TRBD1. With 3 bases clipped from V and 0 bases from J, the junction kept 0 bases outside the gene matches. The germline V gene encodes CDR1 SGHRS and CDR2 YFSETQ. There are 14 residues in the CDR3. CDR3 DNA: TGCGCCAGCAGCTGGACAGGGGTGAACACTGAAGCTTTCTTT. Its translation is CASSWTGVNTEAFF.

This CDR3 is CASSFISGTAKNIQYF. CDR3 DNA: TGTGCCAGCAGTTTTATTAGCGGGACAGCCAAAAACATTCAGTACTTC. The gene calls are TRBV12-3 or TRBV12-4 and TRBJ2-4; 8 bases fit TRBD2. This CDR3 spans 16 amino acids. The trim removed 3 bases at V and 0 bases at J, leaving 4 bases unmatched.

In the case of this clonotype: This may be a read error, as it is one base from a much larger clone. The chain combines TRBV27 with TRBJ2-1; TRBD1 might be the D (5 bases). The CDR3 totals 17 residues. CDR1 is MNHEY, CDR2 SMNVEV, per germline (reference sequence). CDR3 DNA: TGTGCCAGCAGTTCCCCGGGCACAGGTCGCCTGTTTAATGGGCAGTTCTTC. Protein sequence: CASSSPGTGRLFNGQFF.

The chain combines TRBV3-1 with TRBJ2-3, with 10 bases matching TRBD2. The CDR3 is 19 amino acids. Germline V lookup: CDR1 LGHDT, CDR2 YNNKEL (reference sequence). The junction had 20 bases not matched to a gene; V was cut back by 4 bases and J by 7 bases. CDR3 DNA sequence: TGTGCCAGCAGCCCTCAACCATCCTCGCTAGCGGGGGTGGCAAATACGCAGTATTTT. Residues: CASSPQPSSLAGVANTQYF.

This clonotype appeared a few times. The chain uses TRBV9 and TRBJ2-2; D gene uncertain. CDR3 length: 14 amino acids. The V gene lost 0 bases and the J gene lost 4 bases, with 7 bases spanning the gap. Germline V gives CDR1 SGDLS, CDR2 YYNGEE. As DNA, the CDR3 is TGTGCCAGCAGCGTAGACTCAACCACCGGGGAGCTGTTTTTT. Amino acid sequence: CASSVDSTTGELFF.

The CDR3 is CAWNRGGYEQFF. The CDR3 DNA reads as TGTGCCTGGAACAGGGGTGGCTATGAGCAGTTCTTC. The chain has TRBV30 and TRBJ2-1, with 7 bases that match TRBD1. CDR1 is GTSNPN and CDR2 is SVGIG in the germline V gene (reference sequence). The length of the CDR3 is 12 residues. Losses at the gene ends were 4 bases for V and 8 bases for J; bases not matched to a gene: 5.

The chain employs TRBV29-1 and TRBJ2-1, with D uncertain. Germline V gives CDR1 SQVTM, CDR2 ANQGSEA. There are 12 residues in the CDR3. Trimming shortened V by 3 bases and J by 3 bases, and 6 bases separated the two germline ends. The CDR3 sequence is CSVDPSYNEQFF. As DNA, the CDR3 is TGCAGCGTTGATCCCAGCTACAATGAGCAGTTCTTC.

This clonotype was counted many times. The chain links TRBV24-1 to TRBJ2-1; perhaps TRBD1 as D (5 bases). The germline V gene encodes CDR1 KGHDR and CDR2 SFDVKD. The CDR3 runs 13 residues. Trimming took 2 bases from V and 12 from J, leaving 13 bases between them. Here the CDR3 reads CATSDSRQGGQFF. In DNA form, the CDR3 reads TGTGCCACCAGTGATTCGAGGCAGGGCGGGCAGTTCTTC.

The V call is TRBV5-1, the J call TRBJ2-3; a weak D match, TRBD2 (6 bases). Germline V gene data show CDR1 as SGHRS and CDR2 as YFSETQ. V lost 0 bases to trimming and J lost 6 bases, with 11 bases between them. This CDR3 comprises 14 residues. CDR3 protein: CASSLVQGGDTQYF. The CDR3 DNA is TGCGCCAGCAGCTTGGTTCAGGGAGGCGATACGCAGTATTTT.

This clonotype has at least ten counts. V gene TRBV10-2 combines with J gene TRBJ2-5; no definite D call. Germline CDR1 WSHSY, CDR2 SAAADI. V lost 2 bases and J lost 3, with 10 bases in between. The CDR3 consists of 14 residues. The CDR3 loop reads CASSEVGEEETQYF. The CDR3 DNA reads TGCGCCAGCAGTGAGGTGGGTGAGGAAGAGACCCAGTACTTC.

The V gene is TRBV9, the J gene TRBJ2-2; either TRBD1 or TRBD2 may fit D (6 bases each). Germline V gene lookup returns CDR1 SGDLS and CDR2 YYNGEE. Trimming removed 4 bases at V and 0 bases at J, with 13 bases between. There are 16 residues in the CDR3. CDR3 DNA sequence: TGTGCCAGCAGCCCAAGGGGGGACGCGAACACCGGGGAGCTGTTTTTT. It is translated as CASSPRGDANTGELFF.

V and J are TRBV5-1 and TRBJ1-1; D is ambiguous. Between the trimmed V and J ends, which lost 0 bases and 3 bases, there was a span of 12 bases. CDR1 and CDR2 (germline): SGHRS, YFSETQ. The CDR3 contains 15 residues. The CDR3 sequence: CASSLVIGFDTEAFF. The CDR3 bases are TGCGCCAGCAGCTTGGTTATTGGGTTTGACACTGAAGCTTTCTTT.

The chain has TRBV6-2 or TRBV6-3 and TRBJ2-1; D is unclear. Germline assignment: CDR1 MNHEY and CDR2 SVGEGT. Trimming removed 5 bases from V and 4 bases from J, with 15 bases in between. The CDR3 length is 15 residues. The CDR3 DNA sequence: TGTGCCAGCAGTCTCCAGGATGAGCCGTACAATGAGCAGTTCTTC. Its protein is CASSLQDEPYNEQFF.

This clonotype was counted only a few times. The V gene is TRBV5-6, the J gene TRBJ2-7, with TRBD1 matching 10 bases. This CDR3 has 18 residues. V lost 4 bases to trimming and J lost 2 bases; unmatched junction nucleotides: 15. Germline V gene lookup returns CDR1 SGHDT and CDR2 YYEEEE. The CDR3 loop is CASSPLPKPGQGTYEQYF. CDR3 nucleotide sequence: TGTGCCAGCAGCCCTCTGCCCAAACCGGGACAGGGGACCTACGAGCAGTACTTC.

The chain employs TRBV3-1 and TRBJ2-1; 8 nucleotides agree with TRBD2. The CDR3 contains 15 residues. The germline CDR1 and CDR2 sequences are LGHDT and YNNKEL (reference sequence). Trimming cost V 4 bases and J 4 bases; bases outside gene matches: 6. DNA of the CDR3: TGTGCCAGCAGCCGAATTAGCGGGATATACAATGAGCAGTTCTTC. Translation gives CASSRISGIYNEQFF.